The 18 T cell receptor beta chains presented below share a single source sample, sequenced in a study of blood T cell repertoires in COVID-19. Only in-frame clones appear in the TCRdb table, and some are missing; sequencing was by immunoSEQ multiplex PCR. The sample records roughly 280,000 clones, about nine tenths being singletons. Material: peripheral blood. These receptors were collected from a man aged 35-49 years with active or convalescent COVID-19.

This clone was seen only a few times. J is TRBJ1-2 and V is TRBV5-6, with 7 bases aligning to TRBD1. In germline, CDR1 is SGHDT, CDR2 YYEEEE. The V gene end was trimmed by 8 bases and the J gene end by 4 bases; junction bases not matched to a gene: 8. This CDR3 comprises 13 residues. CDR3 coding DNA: TGTGCCAGTACTCAAGGGGGCGGCTATGGCTACACCTTC. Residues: CASTQGGGYGYTF.

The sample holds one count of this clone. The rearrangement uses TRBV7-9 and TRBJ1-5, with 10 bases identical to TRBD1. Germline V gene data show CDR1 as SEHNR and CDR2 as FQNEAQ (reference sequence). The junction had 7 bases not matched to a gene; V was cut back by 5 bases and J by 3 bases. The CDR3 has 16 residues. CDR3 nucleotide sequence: TGTGCCAGCAGCCGCGCTGGGACAGGGGACAATCAGCCCCAGCATTTT. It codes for CASSRAGTGDNQPQHF.

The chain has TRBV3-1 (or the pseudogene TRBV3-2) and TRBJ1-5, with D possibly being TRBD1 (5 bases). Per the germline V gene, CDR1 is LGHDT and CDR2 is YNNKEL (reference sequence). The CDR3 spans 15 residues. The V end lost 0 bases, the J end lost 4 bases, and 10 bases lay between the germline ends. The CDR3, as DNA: TGTGCCAGCAGCCAAGATACAGGTACTAATCAGCCCCAGCATTTT. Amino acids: CASSQDTGTNQPQHF.

CDR3 sequence (DNA): TGTGCCAGCAGCCCAACGCCCTCACAGGGTTTTGGGGCCAACGTCCTGACTTTC. Encoded protein: CASSPTPSQGFGANVLTF. The chain is built from TRBV7-6 and TRBJ2-6, with D maybe TRBD1 (6 bases). Trimming pared 5 bases from V and 3 bases from J, leaving 20 bases between. The CDR3 loop spans 18 amino acids. Germline values: CDR1 SGHVS, CDR2 FNYEAQ.

The CDR3, as DNA: TGTGCCTGGGGAAACAGGGATTTTGCGTACTTC. It yields the protein CAWGNRDFAYF. The chain recombines TRBV30 with TRBJ2-7; possible D gene TRBD1, 6 bases. The CDR3 extends over 11 amino acids. Germline V lookup: CDR1 GTSNPN, CDR2 SVGIG (reference sequence). V was shortened by 5 bases and J by 12 bases, with 17 bases between the two germline ends.

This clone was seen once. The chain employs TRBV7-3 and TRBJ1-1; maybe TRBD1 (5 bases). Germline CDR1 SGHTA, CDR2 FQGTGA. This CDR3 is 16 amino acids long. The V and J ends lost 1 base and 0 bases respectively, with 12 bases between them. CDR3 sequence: CASSLSGGVLNTEAFF. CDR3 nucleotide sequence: TGTGCCAGCAGCTTAAGCGGGGGGGTTCTGAACACTGAAGCTTTCTTT.

The CDR3 reads CASSYGHIANTGELFF. The CDR3 region has the DNA TGTGCCAGCAGTTACGGGCATATCGCGAACACCGGGGAGCTGTTTTTT. The V gene is TRBV6-5, the J gene TRBJ2-2; D uncertain. There are 16 residues in the CDR3. Germline values: CDR1 MNHEY, CDR2 SVGAGI. V lost 2 bases to trimming and J lost 0 bases, with 10 bases between them.

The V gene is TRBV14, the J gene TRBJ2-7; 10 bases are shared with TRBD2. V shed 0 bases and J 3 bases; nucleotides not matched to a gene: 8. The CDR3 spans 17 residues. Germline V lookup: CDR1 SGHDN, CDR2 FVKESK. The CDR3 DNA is TGTGCCAGCAGCCAAGACGCCGGGACTAGCGTTCTCTACGAGCAGTACTTC. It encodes CASSQDAGTSVLYEQYF.

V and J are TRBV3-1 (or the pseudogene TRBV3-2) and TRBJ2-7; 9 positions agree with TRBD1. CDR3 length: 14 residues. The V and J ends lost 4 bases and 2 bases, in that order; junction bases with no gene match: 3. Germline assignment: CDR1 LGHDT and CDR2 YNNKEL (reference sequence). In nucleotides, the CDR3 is TGTGCCAGCAGCCGGGACAGGGCGACCTACGAGCAGTACTTC. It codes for CASSRDRATYEQYF.

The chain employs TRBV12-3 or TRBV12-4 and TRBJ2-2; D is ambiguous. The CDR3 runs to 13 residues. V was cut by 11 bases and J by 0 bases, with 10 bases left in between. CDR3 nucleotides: TGTGCCCAGCGAAGCTCGAACACCGGGGAGCTGTTTTTT. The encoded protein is CAQRSSNTGELFF.

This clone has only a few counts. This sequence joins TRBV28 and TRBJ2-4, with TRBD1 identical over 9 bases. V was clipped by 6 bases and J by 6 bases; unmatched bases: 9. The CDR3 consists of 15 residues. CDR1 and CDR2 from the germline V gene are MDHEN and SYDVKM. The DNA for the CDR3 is TGTGCCAGCAGAATGACAGGGGGTGAGGGAAACATTCAGTACTTC. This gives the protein CASRMTGGEGNIQYF.

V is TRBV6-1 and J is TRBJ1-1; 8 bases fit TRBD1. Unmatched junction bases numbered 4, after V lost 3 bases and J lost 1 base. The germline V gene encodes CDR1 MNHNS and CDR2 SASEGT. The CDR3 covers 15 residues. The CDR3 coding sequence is TGTGCCAGCAGTGACGCCGGGACAGGGAACACTGAAGCTTTCTTT. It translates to CASSDAGTGNTEAFF.

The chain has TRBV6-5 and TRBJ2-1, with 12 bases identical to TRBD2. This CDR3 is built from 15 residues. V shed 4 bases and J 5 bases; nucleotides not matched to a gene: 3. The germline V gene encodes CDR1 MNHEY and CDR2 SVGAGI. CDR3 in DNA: TGTGCCAGCAGTTGGACTAGCGGGACCCACAATGAGCAGTTCTTC. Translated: CASSWTSGTHNEQFF.

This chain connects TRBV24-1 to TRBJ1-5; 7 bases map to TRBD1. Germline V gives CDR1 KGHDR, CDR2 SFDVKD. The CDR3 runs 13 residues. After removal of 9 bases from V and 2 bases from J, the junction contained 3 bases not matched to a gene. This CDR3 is CATGQGGNQPQHF. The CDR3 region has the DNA TGTGCCACCGGGCAGGGGGGCAATCAGCCCCAGCATTTT.

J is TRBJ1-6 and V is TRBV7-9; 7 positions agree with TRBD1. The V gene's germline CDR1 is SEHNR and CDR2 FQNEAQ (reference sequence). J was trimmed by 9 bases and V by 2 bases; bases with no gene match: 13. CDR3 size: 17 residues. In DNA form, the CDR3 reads TGTGCCAGCAGCTTACCCCTATCGACAGGGATTTTTTCACCCCTCCACTTT. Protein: CASSLPLSTGIFSPLHF.

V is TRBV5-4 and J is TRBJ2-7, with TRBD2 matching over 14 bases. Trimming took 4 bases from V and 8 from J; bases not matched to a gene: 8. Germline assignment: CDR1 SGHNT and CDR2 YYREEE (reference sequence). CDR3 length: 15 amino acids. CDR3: CASSGGLAGAGKQYF. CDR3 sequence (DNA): TGTGCCAGCAGCGGGGGACTAGCGGGAGCCGGTAAGCAGTACTTC.

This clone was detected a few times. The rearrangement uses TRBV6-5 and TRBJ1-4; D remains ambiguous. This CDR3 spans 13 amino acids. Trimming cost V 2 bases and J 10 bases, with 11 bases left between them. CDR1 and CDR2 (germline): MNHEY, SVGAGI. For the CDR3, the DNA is TGTGCCAGCAGTTACAAAGAGGGCGGAAAACTGTTTTTT. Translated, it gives CASSYKEGGKLFF.

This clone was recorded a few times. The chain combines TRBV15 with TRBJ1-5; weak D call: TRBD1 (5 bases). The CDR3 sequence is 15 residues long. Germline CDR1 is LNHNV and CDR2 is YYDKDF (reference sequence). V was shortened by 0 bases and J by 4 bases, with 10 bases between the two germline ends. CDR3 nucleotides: TGTGCCACCAGCAGAGACCTAGGGGCAAATCAGCCCCAGCATTTT. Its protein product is CATSRDLGANQPQHF.